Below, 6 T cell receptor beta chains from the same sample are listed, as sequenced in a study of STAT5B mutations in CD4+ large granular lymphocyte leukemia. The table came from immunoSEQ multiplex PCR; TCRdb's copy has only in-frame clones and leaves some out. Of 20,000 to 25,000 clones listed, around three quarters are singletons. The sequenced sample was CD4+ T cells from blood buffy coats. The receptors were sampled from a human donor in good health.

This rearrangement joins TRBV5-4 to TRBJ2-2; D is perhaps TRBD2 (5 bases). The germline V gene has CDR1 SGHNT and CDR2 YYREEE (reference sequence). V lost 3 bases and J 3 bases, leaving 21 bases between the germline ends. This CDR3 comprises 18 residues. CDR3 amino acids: CASSSYPTLPGDTGELFF. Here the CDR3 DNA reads TGTGCCAGCAGCTCTTATCCTACCTTGCCCGGGGACACCGGGGAGCTGTTTTTT.

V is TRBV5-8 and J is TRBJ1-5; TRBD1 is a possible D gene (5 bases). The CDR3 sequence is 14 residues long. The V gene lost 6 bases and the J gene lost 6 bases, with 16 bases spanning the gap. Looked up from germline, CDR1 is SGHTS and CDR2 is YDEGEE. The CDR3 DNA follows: TGTGCCAGCACCCGGTCAGGGAGGGGTCAGCCCCAGCATTTT. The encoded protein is CASTRSGRGQPQHF. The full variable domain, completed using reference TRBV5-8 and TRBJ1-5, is EAGVTQSPTHLIKTRGQQATLRCSPISGHTSVYWYQQALGLGLQFLLWYDEGEERNRGNFPPRFSGRQFPNYSSELNVNALELEDSALYLCASTRSGRGQPQHFGDGTRLSIL.

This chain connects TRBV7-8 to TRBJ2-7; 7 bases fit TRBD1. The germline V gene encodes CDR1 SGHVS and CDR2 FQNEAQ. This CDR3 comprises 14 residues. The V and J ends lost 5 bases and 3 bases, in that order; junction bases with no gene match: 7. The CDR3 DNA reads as TGTGCCAGCAGCCCCCGGGACAGTCTCTACGAGCAGTACTTC. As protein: CASSPRDSLYEQYF.

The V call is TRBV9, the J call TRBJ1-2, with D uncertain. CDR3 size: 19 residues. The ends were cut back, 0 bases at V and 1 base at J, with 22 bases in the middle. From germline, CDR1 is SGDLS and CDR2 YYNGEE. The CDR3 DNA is TGTGCCAGCAGCGTAGCCCCTATTAGGAGGGTGGGTAATAACTATGGCTACACCTTC. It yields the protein CASSVAPIRRVGNNYGYTF. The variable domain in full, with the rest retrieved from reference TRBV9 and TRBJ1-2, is DSGVTQTPKHLITATGQRVTLRCSPRSGDLSVYWYQQSLDQGLQFLIQYYNGEERAKGNILERFSAQQFPDLHSELNLSSLELGDSALYFCASSVAPIRRVGNNYGYTFGSGTRLTVV.

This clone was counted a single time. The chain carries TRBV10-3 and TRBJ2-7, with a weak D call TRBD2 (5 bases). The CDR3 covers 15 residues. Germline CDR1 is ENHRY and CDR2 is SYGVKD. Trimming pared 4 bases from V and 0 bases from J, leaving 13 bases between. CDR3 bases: TGTGCCATCAGTGGGGAAAGCGGCGGCTCCTACGAGCAGTACTTC. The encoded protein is CAISGESGGSYEQYF.

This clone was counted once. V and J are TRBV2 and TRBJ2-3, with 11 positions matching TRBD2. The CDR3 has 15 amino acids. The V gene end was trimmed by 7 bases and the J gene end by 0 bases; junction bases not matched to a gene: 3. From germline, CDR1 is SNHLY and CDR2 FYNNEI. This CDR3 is CASKTSGVSTDTQYF. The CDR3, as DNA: TGTGCCAGCAAGACTAGCGGGGTGAGCACAGATACGCAGTATTTT.